This TCR beta chain was profiled in a study of shared clonotypes between healthy human individuals. Broader study findings: In having few donors, the study represented limited genetic and exposure-history diversity.

Recent vaccinations or acute infections were absent in the healthy HIV-negative adult donors. Profiled with immunoSEQ multiplex PCR; TCRdb holds only in-frame clones, not every one. The table lists about 2.3 million clones, approximately 95% of them singletons. Concerning this clone itself: Antigen: not known. Different DNA sequences within this sample yield the same CDR3.

The clonotype comes from a man younger than 35 in good health. Some clones in this sample may be carry-over from other donors' samples. Sequencing input: naive CD4+ T cells from PBMCs. Stated subset: CD45RA+ positively selected.

The CDR3 bases are TGCGCCAGCAGCCCCGAGGCGAACACTGAAGCTTTCTTT. Translating gives CASSPEANTEAFF. The chain employs TRBV5-1 and TRBJ1-1; D remains unclear. This CDR3 has 13 amino acids. V lost 4 bases and J lost 1, with 8 bases in between. CDR1 is SGHRS and CDR2 is YFSETQ in the germline V gene.